Listed here are 14 T cell receptor beta chains from one sample, sequenced in a study of cytomegalovirus exposure and HLA in healthy donors. Vbeta (60) and Jbeta (13) primers were used in the PCR. Clones were read by immunoSEQ multiplex PCR, and TCRdb kept only the in-frame ones, dropping some. The table records approximately 92,000 clones, roughly 80% of them present only once. Sequencing used PBMCs. These TCRs come from a girl aged 2 to 9 in good health and CMV-seropositive.

The chain is built from TRBV2 and TRBJ2-1, with a tentative D call TRBD2 (6 bases). Trimming left V 4 bases short and J 8 bases short, with 12 bases between. The V gene's germline CDR1 is SNHLY and CDR2 FYNNEI. The CDR3 consists of 13 residues. Here the CDR3 reads CASSAGLGDEQFF. Here the CDR3 DNA reads TGTGCCAGCAGTGCGGGACTCGGCGATGAGCAGTTCTTC.

The J gene is TRBJ1-2, the V gene TRBV6-6; possible D gene TRBD1, 6 bases. The ends were cut back, 5 bases at V and 0 bases at J, with 13 bases in the middle. This CDR3 comprises 15 residues. Germline CDR1 and CDR2: MNHNY and SVGAGI (reference sequence). CDR3 region: CASSNPTGANYGYTF. In DNA form, the CDR3 reads TGTGCCAGCAGTAACCCGACAGGTGCTAACTATGGCTACACCTTC.

The rearrangement uses TRBV9 and TRBJ2-7, with D perhaps TRBD2 (5 bases). CDR3 length: 13 residues. CDR1 is SGDLS and CDR2 is YYNGEE in the germline V gene. V lost 1 base and J lost 7, with 12 bases in between. The CDR3 region is CASSVLLRGEQYF. CDR3 DNA sequence: TGTGCCAGCAGCGTACTTCTTCGGGGAGAGCAGTACTTC. The full variable domain, its missing parts supplied by reference TRBV9 and TRBJ2-7, is DSGVTQTPKHLITATGQRVTLRCSPRSGDLSVYWYQQSLDQGLQFLIQYYNGEERAKGNILERFSAQQFPDLHSELNLSSLELGDSALYFCASSVLLRGEQYFGPGTRLTVT.

The V and J genes are TRBV28 and TRBJ1-5; D unclear. CDR3 length: 13 amino acids. Between the trimmed V and J ends, which lost 3 bases and 6 bases, there was a span of 9 bases. Per the germline V gene, CDR1 is MDHEN and CDR2 is SYDVKM. CDR3 region: CASSFSAGQPQHF. Here the CDR3 DNA reads TGTGCCAGCAGTTTCTCGGCGGGTCAGCCCCAGCATTTT.

The J gene is TRBJ1-2, the V gene TRBV9; no clear D. Germline CDR1 and CDR2: SGDLS and YYNGEE. V lost 3 bases and J lost 5, with 11 bases in between. The CDR3 loop spans 13 amino acids. The CDR3 nucleotides are TGTGCCAGCAGCGAGACCTACGGGTATGGCTACACCTTC. Its protein is CASSETYGYGYTF. Variable domain in full (rest from reference TRBV9 and TRBJ1-2): DSGVTQTPKHLITATGQRVTLRCSPRSGDLSVYWYQQSLDQGLQFLIQYYNGEERAKGNILERFSAQQFPDLHSELNLSSLELGDSALYFCASSETYGYGYTFGSGTRLTVV.

This chain uses TRBV7-9 with TRBJ2-1; D unresolved. Germline V gene data show CDR1 as SEHNR and CDR2 as FQNEAQ (reference sequence). V dropped 2 bases and J dropped 5 bases, with 10 bases sitting between them. This CDR3 has 14 amino acids. CDR3 in DNA: TGTGCCAGCAGCTTATACTCCCCGGACAATGAGCAGTTCTTC. Translated: CASSLYSPDNEQFF.

The chain has TRBV9 and TRBJ1-2, with 7 bases fitting TRBD1. This CDR3 is built from 15 residues. Germline-derived CDR1 and CDR2 are SGDLS and YYNGEE. The junction had 14 bases not matched to a gene; V was cut back by 4 bases and J by 8 bases. The CDR3 bases are TGTGCCAGCAGCCCAAGTTCGACAGGGATGGGGGGCTACACCTTC. Residues: CASSPSSTGMGGYTF.

This rearrangement joins TRBV25-1 to TRBJ1-1, with D uncertain. V was pared by 3 bases and J by 11 bases, with 16 bases between. Looked up from germline, CDR1 is MGHDK and CDR2 is SYGVNS. This CDR3 has 13 amino acids. The CDR3 bases are TGTGCCAGCAGTGACCCCCCCGGAGGGATTGCTTTCTTT. This codes for CASSDPPGGIAFF.

The chain links TRBV4-1 to TRBJ2-2; D is unclear. Germline lookup yields CDR1 MGHRA and CDR2 YSYEKL. The CDR3 loop spans 13 amino acids. The V end was cut by 0 bases, the J end by 13 bases, with 12 bases between. CDR3: CASSQDPVPRLFF. The CDR3 DNA sequence: TGCGCCAGCAGCCAAGATCCGGTACCAAGGCTGTTTTTT.

The rearrangement links TRBV14 to TRBJ1-2, with no clear D. The germline V gene has CDR1 SGHDN and CDR2 FVKESK. V was pared by 0 bases and J by 0 bases, with 14 bases between. The CDR3 spans 17 residues. CDR3 bases: TGTGCCAGCAGCCAAGATCTATTCGGCGGAGCTAACTATGGCTACACCTTC. It is translated as CASSQDLFGGANYGYTF.

The chain uses TRBV29-1 and TRBJ1-2; 7 bases fit TRBD1. V lost 3 bases, J lost 4 bases, and 14 bases stayed unmatched. The CDR3 extends over 16 amino acids. Germline V gene data show CDR1 as SQVTM and CDR2 as ANQGSEA. The CDR3 spells CSVDSRGTRSPYGYTF. CDR3 bases: TGCAGCGTTGATTCCAGGGGGACCCGATCGCCCTATGGCTACACCTTC.

This chain connects TRBV27 to TRBJ1-5; 11 nucleotides agree with TRBD1. CDR3 length: 15 amino acids. The trim removed 5 bases at V and 5 bases at J, leaving 5 bases unmatched. Germline values: CDR1 MNHEY, CDR2 SMNVEV (reference sequence). The CDR3 loop reads CASSPGQGGDQPQHF. The DNA of the CDR3 is TGTGCCAGCAGTCCGGGACAGGGGGGTGATCAGCCCCAGCATTTT.

The genes are TRBV29-1 and TRBJ2-7, with D uncertain. The germline V gene encodes CDR1 SQVTM and CDR2 ANQGSEA. Trimming pared 4 bases from V and 3 bases from J, leaving 10 bases between. This CDR3 is 12 amino acids long. The CDR3 coding sequence is TGCAGCGTTGGGGCTCTGGGCTACGAGCAGTACTTC. This codes for CSVGALGYEQYF.

The chain carries TRBV6-5 and TRBJ1-5; D might be TRBD1 (6 bases). V lost 6 bases and J 5 bases, leaving 17 bases between the germline ends. Germline V lookup: CDR1 MNHEY, CDR2 SVGAGI. CDR3 length: 15 residues. This CDR3 reads CASSLGGQRDQPQHF. The CDR3 region has the DNA TGTGCCAGCAGCCTGGGGGGGCAGCGTGATCAGCCCCAGCATTTT.